This TCR beta chain was captured in a study of PD-1 blockade in classical Hodgkin lymphoma. Time point denoted: cycle 4 day 1 (C4D1), after five to seven weeks of nivolumab. Patients all relapsed after autologous stem cell transplantation, and there was variation in brentuximab vedotin exposure. Isolation of CD4+ T cells from thawed PBMCs was performed by magnetic negative selection. The CDR3 has 15 amino acids. Trimming cost V 5 bases and J 1 base; bases outside gene matches: 7. Germline CDR1 SGHAT, CDR2 FQNNGV. Sequencing used immunoSEQ multiplex PCR; TCRdb keeps in-frame clones, though not all of them. The sample yields roughly 15,000 clones, around 80% seen once.

This chain joins TRBV11-2 and TRBJ1-1, with 7 bases matching TRBD1. This TCR was recovered from a human donor with classical Hodgkin lymphoma. The input for sequencing was CD4+ T cells from blood, taken before the fourth cycle of nivolumab. This chain's CDR3 is CASSTRTGPNTEAFF. The DNA for the CDR3 is TGTGCCAGCAGCACCCGGACAGGTCCGAACACTGAAGCTTTCTTT.